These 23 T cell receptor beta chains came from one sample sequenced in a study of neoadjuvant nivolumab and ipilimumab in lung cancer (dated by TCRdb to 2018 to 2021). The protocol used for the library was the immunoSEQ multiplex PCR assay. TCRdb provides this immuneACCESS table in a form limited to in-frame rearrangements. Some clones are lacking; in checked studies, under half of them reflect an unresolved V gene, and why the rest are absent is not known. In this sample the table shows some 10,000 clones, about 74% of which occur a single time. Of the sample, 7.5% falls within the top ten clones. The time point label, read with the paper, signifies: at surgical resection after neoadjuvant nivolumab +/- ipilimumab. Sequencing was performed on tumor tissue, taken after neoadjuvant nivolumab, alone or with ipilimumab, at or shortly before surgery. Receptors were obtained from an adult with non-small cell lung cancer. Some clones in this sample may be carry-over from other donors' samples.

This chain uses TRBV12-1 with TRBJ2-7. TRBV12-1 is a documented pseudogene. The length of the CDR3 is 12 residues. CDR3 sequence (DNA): TGTGCCAGCACCCCGCCCACCTACGAGCAGTACTTC. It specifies CASTPPTYEQYF.

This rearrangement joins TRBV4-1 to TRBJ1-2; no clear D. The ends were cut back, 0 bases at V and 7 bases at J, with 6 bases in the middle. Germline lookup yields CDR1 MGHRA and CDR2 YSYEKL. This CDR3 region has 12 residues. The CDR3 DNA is TGCGCCAGCAGCCAAGAACCAGCTGGCTACACCTTC. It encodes CASSQEPAGYTF.

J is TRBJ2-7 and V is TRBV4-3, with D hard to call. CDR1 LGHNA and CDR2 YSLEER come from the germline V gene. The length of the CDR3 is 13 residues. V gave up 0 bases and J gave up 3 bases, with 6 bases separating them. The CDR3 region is CASSQDFGYEQYF. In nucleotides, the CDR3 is TGCGCCAGCAGCCAAGATTTCGGCTACGAGCAGTACTTC.

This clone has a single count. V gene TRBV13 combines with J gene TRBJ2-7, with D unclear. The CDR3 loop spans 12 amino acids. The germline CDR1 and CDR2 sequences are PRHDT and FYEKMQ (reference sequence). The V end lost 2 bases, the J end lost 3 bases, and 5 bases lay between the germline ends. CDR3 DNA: TGTGCCAGCAGCTTAATCGGCTACGAGCAGTACTTC. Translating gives CASSLIGYEQYF. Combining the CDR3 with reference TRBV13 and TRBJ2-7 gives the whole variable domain AAGVIQSPRHLIKEKRETATLKCYPIPRHDTVYWYQQGPGQDPQFLISFYEKMQSDKGSIPDRFSAQQFSDYHSELNMSSLELGDSALYFCASSLIGYEQYFGPGTRLTVT.

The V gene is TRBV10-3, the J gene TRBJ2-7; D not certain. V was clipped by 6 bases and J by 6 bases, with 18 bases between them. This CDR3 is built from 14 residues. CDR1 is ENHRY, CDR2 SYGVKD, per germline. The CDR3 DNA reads TGTGCCATCAGCTCCGACCTGCTTCGGATCGAGCAGTACTTC. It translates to CAISSDLLRIEQYF.

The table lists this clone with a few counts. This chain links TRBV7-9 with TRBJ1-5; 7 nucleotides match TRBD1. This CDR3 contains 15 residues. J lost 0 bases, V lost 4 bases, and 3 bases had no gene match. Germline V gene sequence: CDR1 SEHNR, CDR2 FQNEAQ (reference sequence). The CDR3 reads CASSSGGYSNQPQHF. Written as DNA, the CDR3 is TGTGCCAGCAGCTCAGGGGGTTATAGCAATCAGCCCCAGCATTTT.

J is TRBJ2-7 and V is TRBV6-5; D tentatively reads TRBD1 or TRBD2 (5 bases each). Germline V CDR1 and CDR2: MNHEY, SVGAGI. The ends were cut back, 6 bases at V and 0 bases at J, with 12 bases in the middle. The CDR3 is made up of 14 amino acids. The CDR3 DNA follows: TGTGCCAGCAGACTGGACGGGACCTCCTACGAGCAGTACTTC. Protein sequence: CASRLDGTSYEQYF.

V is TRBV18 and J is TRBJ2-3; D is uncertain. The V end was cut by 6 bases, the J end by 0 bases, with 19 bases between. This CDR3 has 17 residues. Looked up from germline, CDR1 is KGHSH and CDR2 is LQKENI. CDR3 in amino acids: CASSPNPGQESTDTQYF. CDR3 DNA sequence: TGTGCCAGCTCTCCTAACCCGGGCCAAGAAAGCACAGATACGCAGTATTTT.

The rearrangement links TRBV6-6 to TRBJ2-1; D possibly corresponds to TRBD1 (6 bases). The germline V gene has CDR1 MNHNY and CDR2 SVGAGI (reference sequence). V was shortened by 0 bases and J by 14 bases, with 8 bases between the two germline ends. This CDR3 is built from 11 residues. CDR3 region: CASSYSAGEFF. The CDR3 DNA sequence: TGTGCCAGCAGTTACTCAGCAGGGGAGTTCTTC.

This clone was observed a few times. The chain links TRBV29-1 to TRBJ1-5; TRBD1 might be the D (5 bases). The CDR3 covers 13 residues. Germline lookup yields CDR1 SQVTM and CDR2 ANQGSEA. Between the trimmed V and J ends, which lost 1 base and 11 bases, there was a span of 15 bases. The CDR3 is CSVEAERGKTQHF. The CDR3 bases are TGCAGCGTTGAAGCGGAAAGGGGAAAGACCCAGCATTTT.

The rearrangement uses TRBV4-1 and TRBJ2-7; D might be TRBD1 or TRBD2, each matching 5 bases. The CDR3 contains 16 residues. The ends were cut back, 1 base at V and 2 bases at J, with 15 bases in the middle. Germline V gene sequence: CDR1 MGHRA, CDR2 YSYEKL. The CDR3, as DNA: TGCGCCAGCAGCCAAGTCCCCATAAGGGACCCCTACGAGCAGTACTTC. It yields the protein CASSQVPIRDPYEQYF.

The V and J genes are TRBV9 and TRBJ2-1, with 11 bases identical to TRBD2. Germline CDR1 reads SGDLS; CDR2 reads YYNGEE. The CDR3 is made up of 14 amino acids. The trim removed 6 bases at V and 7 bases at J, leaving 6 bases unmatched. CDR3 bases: TGTGCCAGCATTACACTAGCGGGAGAGAATGAGCAGTTCTTC. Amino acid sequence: CASITLAGENEQFF.

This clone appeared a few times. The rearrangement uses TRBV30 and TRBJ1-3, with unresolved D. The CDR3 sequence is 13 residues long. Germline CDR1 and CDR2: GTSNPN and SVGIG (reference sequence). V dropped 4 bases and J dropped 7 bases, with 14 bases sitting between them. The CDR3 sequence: CAWTTGPPNTIYF. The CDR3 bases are TGTGCCTGGACCACCGGACCTCCGAACACCATATATTTT.

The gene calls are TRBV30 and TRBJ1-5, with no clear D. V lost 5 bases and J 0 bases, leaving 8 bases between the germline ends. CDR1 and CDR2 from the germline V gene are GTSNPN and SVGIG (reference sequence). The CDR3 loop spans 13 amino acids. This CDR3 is CAWGLSSNQPQHF. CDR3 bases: TGTGCCTGGGGGCTCAGTAGCAATCAGCCCCAGCATTTT.

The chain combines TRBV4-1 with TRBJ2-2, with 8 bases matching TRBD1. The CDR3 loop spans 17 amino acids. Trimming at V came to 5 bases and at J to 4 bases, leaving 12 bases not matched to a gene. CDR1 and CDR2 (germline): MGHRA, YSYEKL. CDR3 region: CASSYSRGRDLTGELFF. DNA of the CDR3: TGCGCCAGCAGCTACTCCAGGGGGCGCGATCTCACCGGGGAGCTGTTTTTT.

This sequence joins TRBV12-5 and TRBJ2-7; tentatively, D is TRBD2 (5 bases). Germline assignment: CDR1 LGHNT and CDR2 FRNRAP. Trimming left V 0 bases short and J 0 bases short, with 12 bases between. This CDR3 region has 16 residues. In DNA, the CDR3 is TGTGCTAGTGGTTTGGTAACTGGACTTCACTCCTACGAGCAGTACTTC. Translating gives CASGLVTGLHSYEQYF.

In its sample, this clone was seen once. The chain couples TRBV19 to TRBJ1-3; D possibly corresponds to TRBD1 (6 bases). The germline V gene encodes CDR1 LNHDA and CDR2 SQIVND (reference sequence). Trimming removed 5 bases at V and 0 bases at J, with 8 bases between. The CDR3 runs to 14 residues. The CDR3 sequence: CASSADSSGNTIYF. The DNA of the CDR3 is TGTGCCAGTAGTGCGGACAGCTCTGGAAACACCATATATTTT. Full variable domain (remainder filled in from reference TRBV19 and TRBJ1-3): DGGITQSPKYLFRKEGQNVTLSCEQNLNHDAMYWYRQDPGQGLRLIYYSQIVNDFQKGDIAEGYSVSREKKESFPLTVTSAQKNPTAFYLCASSADSSGNTIYFGEGSWLTVV.

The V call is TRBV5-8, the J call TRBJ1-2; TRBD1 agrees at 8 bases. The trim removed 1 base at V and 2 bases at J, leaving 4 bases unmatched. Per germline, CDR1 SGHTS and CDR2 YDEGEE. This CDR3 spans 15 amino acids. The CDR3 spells CASSLLSGGNYGYTF. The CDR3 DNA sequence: TGTGCCAGCAGCTTGCTCTCAGGGGGCAACTATGGCTACACCTTC.

In DNA, the CDR3 is TGTGCCAGCAGTGCAGGACTCAACACTGAAGCTTTCTTT. It yields the protein CASSAGLNTEAFF. The chain is built from TRBV25-1 and TRBJ1-1; D gene ambiguous. The CDR3 runs 13 residues. Between the trimmed V and J ends, which lost 4 bases and 2 bases, there was a span of 8 bases. Germline-derived CDR1 and CDR2 are MGHDK and SYGVNS.

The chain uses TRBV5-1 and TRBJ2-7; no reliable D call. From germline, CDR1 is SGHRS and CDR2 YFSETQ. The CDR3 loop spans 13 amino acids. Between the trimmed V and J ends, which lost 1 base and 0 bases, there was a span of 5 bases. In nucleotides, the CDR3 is TGCGCCAGCAGCTTGCAGAGCTCCTACGAGCAGTACTTC. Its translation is CASSLQSSYEQYF.

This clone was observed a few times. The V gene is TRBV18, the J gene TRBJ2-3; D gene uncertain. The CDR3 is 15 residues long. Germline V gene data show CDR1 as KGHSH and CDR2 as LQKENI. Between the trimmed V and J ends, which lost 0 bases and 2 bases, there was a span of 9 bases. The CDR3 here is CASSPPLGTTDTQYF. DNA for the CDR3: TGTGCCAGCTCACCACCTCTAGGTACCACAGATACGCAGTATTTT.

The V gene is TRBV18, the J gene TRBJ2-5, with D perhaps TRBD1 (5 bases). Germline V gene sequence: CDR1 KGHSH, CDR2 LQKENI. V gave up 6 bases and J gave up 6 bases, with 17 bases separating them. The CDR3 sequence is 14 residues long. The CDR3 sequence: CASSQEQGGKTQYF. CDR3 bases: TGTGCCAGCTCCCAGGAGCAGGGCGGAAAGACCCAGTACTTC.

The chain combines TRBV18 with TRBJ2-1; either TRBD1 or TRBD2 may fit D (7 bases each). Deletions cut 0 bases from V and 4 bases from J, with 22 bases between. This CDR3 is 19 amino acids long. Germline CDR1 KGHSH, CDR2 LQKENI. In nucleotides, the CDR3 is TGTGCCAGCTCACCACCAATTAGGGGGCAAGGACTAGGGTACAATGAGCAGTTCTTC. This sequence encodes CASSPPIRGQGLGYNEQFF.